This record concerns one T cell receptor (beta chain) sequence. No antigen is known for it. The germline V gene has CDR1 LNHDA and CDR2 SQIVND (reference sequence). The V gene end was trimmed by 5 bases and the J gene end by 5 bases; junction bases not matched to a gene: 7. The CDR3 consists of 14 residues. The sample is drawn from a study of Ad26.COV2.S vaccination and SARS-CoV-2 variants. Background on the study: Participant was drawn from the COV1001 Ad26.COV2.S trial arm.

Documented treatment: roughly 20 received Ad26.COV2.S at low or high dose, single or two shots; about 5 received placebo; per-sample allocation not given. Samples analyzed were those drawn on day 63 after the first vaccine or placebo injection. TCRdb keeps only in-frame clones here, not all; method: immunoSEQ multiplex PCR. The data show about 380,000 clones, with under 90% seen just once and around 7.4% held by the top ten. The study's findings and limits: Marked by substantial breadth, spike-specific CD8+ and CD4+ T cell responses were reportedly seen after vaccination.

Sequenced here: peripheral blood, sampled in a trial of Ad26.COV2.S vaccine versus placebo. The source of this sequence is a person aged 18 to 65 who received the Ad26.COV2.S COVID-19 vaccine or a placebo. The gene calls are TRBV19 and TRBJ1-2; 8 bases match TRBD1. The CDR3 loop reads CASSVQGVAYGYTF. The CDR3, as DNA: TGTGCCAGTAGTGTACAGGGGGTGGCGTATGGCTACACCTTC.